This T cell receptor beta chain derives from a study of cytomegalovirus exposure and HLA in healthy donors. Overall study findings and caveats: One variant, a missense change in DCLRE1C, was linked in a later analysis to TCR beta V- and J-gene trimming. One later analysis reportedly identified an Asian-associated ancestry cluster that showed fewer N-insertions than the roughly 720-donor mean. Association of about 17,000 TCR beta sequences with HLA alleles was found at 0.05 false discovery rate in a later analysis. Later analysis found that TCR beta chains associated with HLA were more clonally expanded than other, equally common chains.

In the PCR, 60 Vbeta and 13 Jbeta primers were used. Data came from immunoSEQ multiplex PCR; TCRdb stores just in-frame clones and leaves some out. The data show about 92,000 clones, 81% seen once. CDR1 and CDR2 from the germline V gene are SGDLS and YYNGEE. Trimming cost V 0 bases and J 6 bases, with 7 bases left between them. The CDR3 is 13 residues long. A word on this clone: Its matching antigen is unknown.

V gene TRBV9 combines with J gene TRBJ2-1; D gene ambiguous. Sequenced material: PBMCs. This TCR was sampled from a girl aged 2 to 10 in good health and CMV-seropositive. CDR3 loop: CASSVEPFNEQFF. The CDR3 DNA reads as TGTGCCAGCAGCGTAGAGCCCTTCAATGAGCAGTTCTTC.